The 30 T cell receptor beta chains below come from one sample, sequenced in a study of technical replicates of blood from a handful of donors. Measured with immunoSEQ multiplex PCR; TCRdb has only the in-frame clones, and not every one. The data contain tens of thousands of clones, around nine tenths of them singletons. Sequences were obtained from PBMCs. These receptors all stem from a human donor in good health. Some clones in this sample may be carry-over from other donors' samples.

This rearrangement joins TRBV30 to TRBJ1-2; no definite D call. Germline lookup yields CDR1 GTSNPN and CDR2 SVGIG (reference sequence). This CDR3 is 12 amino acids long. Trimming pared 8 bases from V and 4 bases from J, leaving 14 bases between. CDR3 DNA: TGTGCCCGGGAGGGTCTGGGCTATGGCTACACCTTC. This codes for CAREGLGYGYTF.

V and J are TRBV27 and TRBJ2-1, with D perhaps TRBD2 (6 bases). Per the germline V gene, CDR1 is MNHEY and CDR2 is SMNVEV (reference sequence). The V end lost 6 bases, the J end lost 6 bases, and 15 bases lay between the germline ends. The CDR3 sequence is 14 residues long. CDR3: CASSPRRGVNEQFF. The CDR3 nucleotides read TGTGCCAGCAGCCCACGGCGGGGTGTCAATGAGCAGTTCTTC.

This clone was detected a few times. The chain is built from TRBV7-2 and TRBJ2-7; D gene uncertain. Trimming cost V 2 bases and J 2 bases, with 7 bases left between them. Germline CDR1 is SGHTA and CDR2 is FQGNSA. The CDR3 has 13 residues. In nucleotides, the CDR3 is TGTGCCAGCAGCTTACGGCGGACCTACGAGCAGTACTTC. Protein sequence: CASSLRRTYEQYF.

This clone was seen only a few times. The rearrangement links TRBV19 to TRBJ2-1; 8 bases match TRBD2. The CDR3 is 14 residues long. Germline V lookup: CDR1 LNHDA, CDR2 SQIVND (reference sequence). V lost 7 bases to trimming and J lost 2 bases; unmatched junction nucleotides: 4. CDR3 sequence (DNA): TGTGCCAGTACGCGGGGGGCCACCTACAATGAGCAGTTCTTC. Residues: CASTRGATYNEQFF. The variable domain in full, completed from reference TRBV19 and TRBJ2-1, reads DGGITQSPKYLFRKEGQNVTLSCEQNLNHDAMYWYRQDPGQGLRLIYYSQIVNDFQKGDIAEGYSVSREKKESFPLTVTSAQKNPTAFYLCASTRGATYNEQFFGPGTRLTVL.

The chain joins TRBV13 to TRBJ1-5; D remains ambiguous. The CDR3 contains 12 residues. Germline CDR1 is PRHDT and CDR2 is FYEKMQ (reference sequence). Trimming removed 3 bases at V and 4 bases at J, with 4 bases between. CDR3 DNA sequence: TGTGCCAGCAGCTTGAGGAATCAGCCCCAGCATTTT. Its protein is CASSLRNQPQHF.

The chain couples TRBV6-5 to TRBJ1-3; maybe TRBD1 (6 bases). The V gene's germline CDR1 is MNHEY and CDR2 SVGAGI. V was clipped by 9 bases and J by 14 bases, with 14 bases between them. The CDR3 covers 10 residues. CDR3 residues: CASGGAPLYF. The CDR3 region has the DNA TGTGCCAGTGGGGGGGCGCCCTTATATTTT.

In its sample, this clone was seen once. V and J are TRBV4-1 and TRBJ2-1, with 8 bases aligning to TRBD1. Trimming cost V 0 bases and J 4 bases; bases outside gene matches: 8. Germline CDR1 and CDR2: MGHRA and YSYEKL. The CDR3 totals 17 residues. For the CDR3, the DNA is TGCGCCAGCAGCCAAGAAATGCACAGGGGGTTATACAATGAGCAGTTCTTC. This translates into CASSQEMHRGLYNEQFF.

The chain joins TRBV5-4 to TRBJ1-4; possible D gene TRBD1, 5 bases. This CDR3 is 14 amino acids long. CDR1 and CDR2 (germline): SGHNT, YYREEE (reference sequence). Trimming removed 3 bases from V and 6 bases from J, with 12 bases in between. The CDR3 loop reads CASSSRGGDEKLFF. The CDR3 DNA sequence: TGTGCCAGCAGCTCCCGGGGGGGGGATGAAAAACTGTTTTTT.

The J gene is TRBJ2-1, the V gene TRBV30; TRBD2 agrees at 10 bases. Germline-derived CDR1 and CDR2 are GTSNPN and SVGIG (reference sequence). This CDR3 spans 14 amino acids. Trimming removed 2 bases from V and 2 bases from J; junction bases left unmatched: 0. This CDR3 is CAWSSGRAYNEQFF. In DNA, the CDR3 is TGTGCCTGGAGTAGCGGGAGGGCCTACAATGAGCAGTTCTTC.

The chain carries TRBV2 and TRBJ2-1; tentatively, D is TRBD2 (6 bases). Looked up from germline, CDR1 is SNHLY and CDR2 is FYNNEI. With 2 bases removed from V and 7 bases from J, the gap between germline ends came to 18 bases. The CDR3 runs 16 residues. The CDR3 region is CASSERGLGSKNEQFF. As DNA, the CDR3 is TGTGCCAGCAGTGAAAGGGGCCTCGGGAGCAAGAATGAGCAGTTCTTC.

The chain employs TRBV5-1 and TRBJ2-3; 7 bases match TRBD2. This CDR3 is 16 amino acids long. Germline values: CDR1 SGHRS, CDR2 YFSETQ. With 4 bases clipped from V and 2 bases from J, the junction kept 10 bases outside the gene matches. The CDR3 DNA is TGCGCCAGCAGCCCCCAGCCTAGCGGCAACACAGATACGCAGTATTTT. Its protein is CASSPQPSGNTDTQYF.

The genes are TRBV19 and TRBJ1-6, with TRBD1 as a possible D gene (5 bases). V was clipped by 5 bases and J by 1 base, with 15 bases between them. The CDR3 runs 17 residues. The V gene's germline CDR1 is LNHDA and CDR2 SQIVND (reference sequence). Here the CDR3 reads CASSQGQGSSYNSPLHF. CDR3 DNA: TGTGCCAGTAGTCAAGGCCAGGGATCATCCTATAATTCACCCCTCCACTTT.

The chain has TRBV7-9 and TRBJ1-4; D may be TRBD1 (5 bases). The CDR3 runs to 16 residues. The germline gives CDR1 SEHNR, CDR2 FQNEAQ (reference sequence). Trimming took off 3 bases at V and 10 bases at J, with 21 bases between the two ends. The chain's CDR3 is CASSFVDTGPLAKLFF. As DNA, the CDR3 is TGTGCCAGCAGCTTCGTGGACACCGGGCCGTTGGCAAAACTGTTTTTT.

The chain employs TRBV5-1 and TRBJ2-3; 9 bases are shared with TRBD2. CDR1 and CDR2 (germline): SGHRS, YFSETQ. The CDR3 is made up of 14 amino acids. The trim removed 7 bases at V and 1 base at J, leaving 4 bases unmatched. Written as DNA, the CDR3 is TGCGCCAGCGTAGCGGGAGACGGCACAGATACGCAGTATTTT. It yields the protein CASVAGDGTDTQYF.

In its sample, this clone was seen a few times. The CDR3 is CASSDTGLAGGPNEQFF. CDR3 nucleotide sequence: TGTGCCAGCAGTGATACGGGACTAGCGGGGGGGCCCAATGAGCAGTTCTTC. The genes are TRBV2 and TRBJ2-1; 16 bases match TRBD2. V trimming: 3 bases; J trimming: 6 bases; junction bases outside the gene matches: 5. Germline CDR1 is SNHLY and CDR2 is FYNNEI. The CDR3 loop spans 17 amino acids.

V gene TRBV21-1 combines with J gene TRBJ2-1; the tabulated D call, TRBD2, remains unverified against the DNA. TRBV21-1 is annotated as a pseudogene. The CDR3 runs to 19 residues. The CDR3 spells CASSKAPRILAGGPNEQFF. CDR3 bases: TGTGCCAGCAGCAAAGCCCCCAGGATACTAGCGGGGGGGCCGAATGAGCAGTTCTTC.

This chain uses TRBV10-1 with TRBJ2-2, with 11 bases matching TRBD2. The V gene's germline CDR1 is WNHNN and CDR2 SYGVQD (reference sequence). The junction had 17 bases not matched to a gene; V was cut back by 11 bases and J by 9 bases. This CDR3 has 16 amino acids. The CDR3 DNA reads as TGCGCCGGGGGGAGGCGGACTAGCGGGTATGGGCGGGAGCTGTTTTTT. It encodes CAGGRRTSGYGRELFF.

There are a few counts of this clone. The gene calls are TRBV4-1 and TRBJ2-1; the D gene is possibly TRBD1 (6 bases). The CDR3 consists of 15 residues. V was pared by 0 bases and J by 9 bases, with 15 bases between. Germline CDR1 and CDR2: MGHRA and YSYEKL. The CDR3 spells CASSQEGPGVGEQFF. CDR3 coding DNA: TGCGCCAGCAGCCAAGAAGGTCCAGGGGTGGGTGAGCAGTTCTTC.

The chain combines TRBV2 with TRBJ1-5; 9 bases are a match to TRBD1. V gave up 6 bases and J gave up 7 bases; unmatched junction bases: 7. Per germline, CDR1 SNHLY and CDR2 FYNNEI. CDR3 size: 14 residues. In DNA, the CDR3 is TGTGCCAGCAGATCCGGGACAGGGACGCAGCCCCAGCATTTT. Translated: CASRSGTGTQPQHF.

The V gene is TRBV7-8, the J gene TRBJ2-5, with TRBD2 identical over 12 bases. V trimming: 5 bases; J trimming: 5 bases; junction bases outside the gene matches: 3. Germline V gives CDR1 SGHVS, CDR2 FQNEAQ. The CDR3 extends over 14 amino acids. This CDR3 reads CASSQLAGGETQYF. In DNA form, the CDR3 reads TGTGCCAGCAGCCAGCTAGCGGGAGGGGAGACCCAGTACTTC.

This clone has a handful of counts. The J gene is TRBJ1-5, the V gene TRBV7-2; a possible D gene is TRBD1 (6 bases). The ends were cut back, 8 bases at V and 0 bases at J, with 14 bases in the middle. Germline CDR1 is SGHTA and CDR2 is FQGNSA. The CDR3 totals 15 residues. The CDR3 DNA follows: TGTGCCAGCGAACCGGGGGGCGGTAGCAATCAGCCCCAGCATTTT. Its protein product is CASEPGGGSNQPQHF.

CDR3 nucleotides: TGTGCCAGTAGTATCTATAGCAAGGAGACCCAGTACTTC. Translating it yields CASSIYSKETQYF. This chain connects TRBV19 to TRBJ2-5; D remains ambiguous. CDR3 length: 13 amino acids. CDR1 is LNHDA, CDR2 SQIVND, per germline (reference sequence). The ends were cut back, 3 bases at V and 5 bases at J, with 10 bases in the middle.

The chain uses TRBV7-8 and TRBJ1-5, with a tentative D call TRBD1 (5 bases). Germline V gene sequence: CDR1 SGHVS, CDR2 FQNEAQ. V was trimmed by 2 bases and J by 3 bases, leaving 8 bases between them. The CDR3 is 14 residues long. This CDR3 reads CASSLLTANQPQHF. The CDR3 nucleotides read TGTGCCAGCAGCTTATTGACAGCCAATCAGCCCCAGCATTTT. The full variable domain, in which reference TRBV7-8 and TRBJ1-5 provide the parts outside the CDR3, is GAGVSQSPRYKVAKRGQDVALRCDPISGHVSLFWYQQALGQGPEFLTYFQNEAQLDKSGLPSDRFFAERPEGSVSTLKIQRTQQEDSAVYLCASSLLTANQPQHFGDGTRLSIL.

This clone was found a few times. The V and J genes are TRBV7-9 and TRBJ2-3; unclear D gene. The germline V gene encodes CDR1 SEHNR and CDR2 FQNEAQ (reference sequence). Trimming took 6 bases from V and 4 from J, leaving 8 bases between them. The CDR3 has 12 residues. CDR3 in amino acids: CASRGAADTQYF. The DNA of the CDR3 is TGTGCCAGCAGAGGAGCTGCAGATACGCAGTATTTT.

This chain links TRBV4-3 with TRBJ2-3, with D perhaps matching TRBD1 (5 bases). Trimming took off 4 bases at V and 6 bases at J, with 11 bases between the two ends. The CDR3 runs 13 residues. Germline CDR1 and CDR2: LGHNA and YSLEER. In DNA, the CDR3 is TGCGCCAGCAGCCGCGACCGACAGGATACGCAGTATTTT. Translation gives CASSRDRQDTQYF.

The chain couples TRBV7-2 to TRBJ1-2, with 8 bases identical to TRBD1. The germline CDR1 and CDR2 sequences are SGHTA and FQGNSA. The CDR3 is 13 amino acids. V was clipped by 4 bases and J by 5 bases; unmatched bases: 3. The CDR3 nucleotides are TGTGCCAGCAGCTCCGGACAGGGTTATGGCTACACCTTC. It translates to CASSSGQGYGYTF.

The chain recombines TRBV19 with TRBJ2-2; 7 bases are a match to TRBD2. CDR1 is LNHDA, CDR2 SQIVND, per germline (reference sequence). Trimming took 6 bases from V and 5 from J; bases not matched to a gene: 9. This CDR3 contains 15 residues. The CDR3 sequence is CASRVERGRTGELFF. CDR3 coding DNA: TGTGCCAGTAGGGTCGAGCGGGGACGGACCGGGGAGCTGTTTTTT. The full variable domain, in which reference TRBV19 and TRBJ2-2 provide the parts outside the CDR3, is DGGITQSPKYLFRKEGQNVTLSCEQNLNHDAMYWYRQDPGQGLRLIYYSQIVNDFQKGDIAEGYSVSREKKESFPLTVTSAQKNPTAFYLCASRVERGRTGELFFGEGSRLTVL.

In this sample, this clone turned up once. The CDR3 spells CASSSRGGRSYEQYF. The CDR3 DNA reads TGCGCCAGCAGCTCCCGGGGGGGGCGATCCTACGAGCAGTACTTC. This rearrangement joins TRBV4-1 to TRBJ2-7; 8 nucleotides align to TRBD2. This CDR3 has 15 amino acids. Trimming removed 5 bases from V and 1 base from J; junction bases left unmatched: 7. Germline CDR1 and CDR2: MGHRA and YSYEKL.

V usage is TRBV15 and J usage is TRBJ2-2; D is possibly TRBD2 (6 bases). This CDR3 comprises 16 residues. Looked up from germline, CDR1 is LNHNV and CDR2 is YYDKDF (reference sequence). Trimming removed 0 bases at V and 2 bases at J, with 10 bases between. DNA of the CDR3: TGTGCCACCAGCAGAGATAGGGGACTTAACACCGGGGAGCTGTTTTTT. This translates into CATSRDRGLNTGELFF.

The chain has TRBV5-1 and TRBJ1-6; unclear D gene. Germline assignment: CDR1 SGHRS and CDR2 YFSETQ. Trimming stripped 4 bases from V and 10 bases from J, with 15 bases between. The CDR3 is made up of 14 amino acids. This CDR3 reads CASSPSGGYSPLHF. For the CDR3, the DNA is TGCGCCAGCAGCCCTTCGGGAGGCTACTCACCCCTCCACTTT.